This TCR beta chain was profiled in a study of blood T cell repertoires in COVID-19. The ends lost 1 base at V and 3 bases at J; junction bases unmatched: 4. CDR3 length: 15 amino acids. Germline-derived CDR1 and CDR2 are MGHRA and YSYEKL. Donors were grouped by their self-reported clinical history. Here immunoSEQ multiplex PCR was the method, and the copy in TCRdb shows in-frame clones only, minus some. This sample has around 200,000 clones, with 84% found just once. This receptor was identified in a woman aged 30 to 39 who had recovered from COVID-19. Sequenced: PBMCs or T cells enriched from blood (not recorded which). The rearrangement links TRBV4-1 to TRBJ2-7, with TRBD2 matching over 9 bases. CDR3 sequence reads: CASSQVPSGIYEQYF. CDR3 bases: TGCGCCAGCAGCCAAGTTCCTAGCGGGATCTACGAGCAGTACTTC.